These 15 T cell receptor beta chains share one sample of origin, sequenced in a study of spatial heterogeneity in lung cancer. The time point: sample taken at primary tumor resection. The sequenced material consisted of unsorted whole RNA from tumor, nontumor lung or frozen PBMC. Each CDR3 protein gets one entry after TCRdb re-called the 5' RACE reads with MiXCR. The profile covers about 10,000 distinct CDR3 sequences, with 4.5% to 6.5% appearing a single time and 20% to 30% taken by the ten largest. The sample consisted of PBMCs, taken at surgery. The receptors here all came from a male donor with early-stage non-small cell lung cancer.

This clonotype was picked up many times. The chain couples TRBV5-1 to TRBJ2-7, with 9 nucleotides matching TRBD1. This CDR3 contains 17 residues. Per the germline V gene, CDR1 is SGHRS and CDR2 is YFSETQ. Trimming removed 1 base from V and 3 bases from J; junction bases left unmatched: 11. The CDR3 reads CASSLSRTGGYDYEQYF. The CDR3 DNA sequence: TGCGCCAGCAGCTTGAGTCGTACAGGGGGCTATGACTACGAGCAGTACTTC.

This clonotype was observed many times. The chain combines TRBV28 with TRBJ2-5; D might be TRBD2 (7 bases). The germline gives CDR1 MDHEN, CDR2 SYDVKM. The CDR3 spans 14 residues. The V end was cut by 7 bases, the J end by 5 bases, with 17 bases between. The CDR3: CASTPGGAIETQYF. The CDR3 DNA reads as TGTGCCAGCACCCCTGGGGGGGCTATCGAGACCCAGTACTTC.

The sample holds many counts of this clonotype. V is TRBV7-2 and J is TRBJ1-5; D gene uncertain. V dropped 1 base and J dropped 4 bases, with 8 bases sitting between them. CDR1 SGHTA and CDR2 FQGNSA come from the germline V gene. CDR3 length equals 14 residues. The CDR3 DNA reads as TGTGCCAGCAGCTTAGGTCGGCGGAATCAGCCCCAGCATTTT. Its protein product is CASSLGRRNQPQHF.

This clonotype was seen many times. The J gene is TRBJ2-7, the V gene TRBV20-1, with 9 bases that match TRBD1. The junction had 13 bases not matched to a gene; V was cut back by 1 base and J by 6 bases. CDR1 and CDR2 (germline): DFQATT, SNEGSKA (reference sequence). This CDR3 is 16 amino acids long. CDR3 in amino acids: CSARAYGGQGNREQYF. CDR3 sequence (DNA): TGCAGTGCTAGAGCCTACGGTGGACAGGGGAACCGCGAGCAGTACTTC.

This clonotype rates as medium-sized. The chain has TRBV18 and TRBJ2-1; TRBD2 agrees at 8 bases. Trimming cost V 2 bases and J 7 bases; bases outside gene matches: 7. Germline V lookup: CDR1 KGHSH, CDR2 LQKENI. This CDR3 is built from 15 residues. The CDR3: CASSPARSGGNEQFF. DNA of the CDR3: TGTGCCAGCTCACCAGCCCGCAGCGGGGGTAATGAGCAGTTCTTC.

This clonotype is categorized as medium-sized. The chain is built from TRBV29-1 and TRBJ2-3; D gene ambiguous. Trimming removed 3 bases at V and 2 bases at J, with 6 bases between. Germline CDR1 SQVTM, CDR2 ANQGSEA. CDR3 length: 12 amino acids. CDR3 sequence (DNA): TGCAGCGTTGATGAGAACACAGATACGCAGTATTTT. Translating it yields CSVDENTDTQYF.

In its sample, this clonotype was seen many times. This chain connects TRBV10-3 to TRBJ2-1; D is undetermined. Germline CDR1 is ENHRY and CDR2 is SYGVKD. V dropped 8 bases and J dropped 6 bases, with 11 bases sitting between them. The CDR3 extends over 12 amino acids. The CDR3 bases are TGTGCCATCGAAGGGTCTGGCAATGAGCAGTTCTTC. The encoded protein is CAIEGSGNEQFF.

This clonotype was counted only a few times. The chain couples TRBV7-2 to TRBJ2-7; 9 positions agree with TRBD2. This CDR3 contains 14 residues. Germline V CDR1 and CDR2: SGHTA, FQGNSA. The ends lost 5 bases at V and 4 bases at J; junction bases unmatched: 6. In DNA form, the CDR3 reads TGTGCCAGCAGCGAGACTAGCGGATTTTACGAGCAGTACTTC. This encodes CASSETSGFYEQYF.

This clonotype was detected ten times or more. The chain joins TRBV7-9 to TRBJ1-2, with D perhaps matching TRBD1 (6 bases). Germline values: CDR1 SEHNR, CDR2 FQNEAQ (reference sequence). V was shortened by 4 bases and J by 4 bases, with 19 bases between the two germline ends. This CDR3 has 16 residues. The CDR3 reads CASSSQGTTFTYGYTF. CDR3 DNA: TGTGCCAGCAGCTCCCAAGGGACAACTTTTACCTATGGCTACACCTTC.

This clonotype is medium-sized. The V and J genes are TRBV7-8 and TRBJ2-5; D unresolved. The V gene lost 0 bases and the J gene lost 5 bases, with 4 bases spanning the gap. Germline V gives CDR1 SGHVS, CDR2 FQNEAQ. The CDR3 is 12 amino acids. In DNA, the CDR3 is TGTGCCAGCAGCTTAGCGTCCGAGACCCAGTACTTC. Amino acids: CASSLASETQYF.

There are a few counts of this clonotype. The chain carries TRBV7-9 and TRBJ1-5; D gene ambiguous. The CDR3 contains 14 residues. The germline V gene encodes CDR1 SEHNR and CDR2 FQNEAQ (reference sequence). V lost 0 bases and J lost 1, with 4 bases in between. This CDR3 is CASSLAVSNQPQHF. CDR3 in DNA: TGTGCCAGCAGCTTAGCGGTGAGCAATCAGCCCCAGCATTTT. Full variable domain (missing parts from reference TRBV7-9 and TRBJ1-5): DTGVSQNPRHKITKRGQNVTFRCDPISEHNRLYWYRQTLGQGPEFLTYFQNEAQLEKSRLLSDRFSAERPKGSFSTLEIQRTEQGDSAMYLCASSLAVSNQPQHFGDGTRLSIL.

In its sample, this clonotype is medium-sized (0.01 to 0.1%). This chain joins TRBV20-1 and TRBJ1-1; D uncertain. Germline V lookup: CDR1 DFQATT, CDR2 SNEGSKA (reference sequence). The CDR3 spans 13 residues. V was cut by 2 bases and J by 0 bases, with 7 bases left in between. The CDR3, as DNA: TGCAGTGCTAGAAGTCAAATGAACACTGAAGCTTTCTTT. It yields the protein CSARSQMNTEAFF.

This clonotype qualifies as medium-sized. CDR3 in amino acids: CSAFGARISNTGELFF. The CDR3 DNA is TGCAGTGCCTTTGGGGCGCGTATATCGAACACCGGGGAGCTGTTTTTT. The chain couples TRBV20-1 to TRBJ2-2, with D possibly being TRBD1 (5 bases). V was trimmed by 6 bases and J by 0 bases, leaving 17 bases between them. CDR1 is DFQATT and CDR2 is SNEGSKA in the germline V gene (reference sequence). The CDR3 totals 16 residues.

At least ten counts were recorded for this clonotype. V is TRBV25-1 and J is TRBJ2-4; TRBD2 matches at 7 bases. Germline loops: CDR1 MGHDK, CDR2 SYGVNS. The CDR3 runs to 15 residues. V was pared by 3 bases and J by 3 bases, with 5 bases of the junction left unmatched. CDR3 residues: CASSDLGGSKNIQYF. CDR3 bases: TGTGCCAGCAGTGACTTGGGGGGGAGCAAAAACATTCAGTACTTC.

This clonotype qualifies as medium-sized. This chain joins TRBV29-1 and TRBJ1-3, with 7 positions matching TRBD1. Germline CDR1 reads SQVTM; CDR2 reads ANQGSEA. V trimming: 5 bases; J trimming: 0 bases; junction bases outside the gene matches: 4. The CDR3 runs 14 residues. CDR3 sequence: CSVSDRSSGNTIYF. The DNA for the CDR3 is TGCAGCGTTTCGGACAGGAGCTCTGGAAACACCATATATTTT.